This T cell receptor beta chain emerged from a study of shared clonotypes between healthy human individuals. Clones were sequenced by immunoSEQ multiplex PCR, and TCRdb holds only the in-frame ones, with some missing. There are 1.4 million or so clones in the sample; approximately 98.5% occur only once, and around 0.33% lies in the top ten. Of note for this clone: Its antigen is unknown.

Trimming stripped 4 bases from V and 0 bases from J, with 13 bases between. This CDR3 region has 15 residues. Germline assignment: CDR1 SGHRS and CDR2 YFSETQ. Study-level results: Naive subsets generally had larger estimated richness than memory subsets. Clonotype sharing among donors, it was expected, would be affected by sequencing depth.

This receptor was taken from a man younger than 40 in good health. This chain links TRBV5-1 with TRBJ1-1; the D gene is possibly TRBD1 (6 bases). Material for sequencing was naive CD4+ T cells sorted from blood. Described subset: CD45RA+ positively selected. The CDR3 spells CASSLSDRVNTEAFF. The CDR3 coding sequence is TGCGCCAGCAGCCTTTCGGACAGAGTGAACACTGAAGCTTTCTTT.